This paragraph covers one T cell receptor (beta chain) sequence. Time point defined: pre-sensitization, week 0. Treatment defined: therapeutic diphenylcyclopropenone sensitization with weekly scalp DPC. Each donor was an alopecia patient between 18 and 70 years of age who qualified for DPC. The library gave individual cDNA molecules unique molecular identifiers. TCRdb re-called the RACE reads with MiXCR, one entry per CDR3 protein. Of about 180,000 distinct CDR3 sequences listed, approximately 29% are singletons. This sample was taken from a study of human T cells and chemical hapten exposure. Overall study: The upper back received 0.01% DPC by patch testing, with results read at 6 days.

The V end lost 2 bases, the J end lost 7 bases, and 12 bases lay between the germline ends. This CDR3 comprises 14 residues. Germline values: CDR1 ENHRY, CDR2 SYGVKD. The sequencing used whole blood, collected in connection with sensitization to the hapten diphenylcyclopropenone (DPC). This chain joins TRBV10-3 and TRBJ2-1, with unresolved D. The clonotype was recovered from a woman aged 25 to 45 with alopecia areata. Some clones in this sample may be carry-over from other donors' samples. The CDR3 DNA reads as TGTGCCATCAGTGAGGACCGACTTGGGAATGAGCAGTTCTTC. Translated: CAISEDRLGNEQFF.